The rows below give T cell receptor beta chains drawn from one sample of a study of T cell changes during pregnancy in multiple sclerosis. The method was immunoSEQ multiplex PCR; TCRdb's version includes in-frame clones alone and lacks a portion of them. The data contain about 24,000 clones, about 87% of them singletons. The starting material was CD4+ T cells from peripheral blood mononuclear cells, obtained in the second trimester of pregnancy. These receptors were collected from a female donor in good health, enrolled as a control in a pregnancy study. Both conserved end residues are part of each CDR3. D genes are given only for firm matches. Rows give clone size only sometimes, using once, few, many, or a class for an expanded clone.

J | D | length | size | V | DNA | CDR3
TRBJ2-1 | TRBD2 | 13 | . | TRBV6-5 | TGTGCCAGCAAGCGGACTAGCGAAGATGAGCAGTTCTTC | CASKRTSEDEQFF
TRBJ1-6 | . | 16 | . | TRBV4-2 | TGTGCCAGCAGCCAAGGCCCCGGGGGGGAAAATTCACCCCTCCACTTT | CASSQGPGGENSPLHF
TRBJ2-2 | . | 13 | few | TRBV7-3 | TGTGCCAGCAGCCCCATGAACACCGGGGAGCTGTTTTTT | CASSPMNTGELFF
TRBJ2-2 | TRBD2 | 16 | . | TRBV7-3 | TGTGCCAGCAGCTTAAGACTAGCGGAGAACACCGGGGAGCTGTTTTTT | CASSLRLAENTGELFF
TRBJ2-3 | . | 15 | . | TRBV19 | TGTGCCAGTAGTAGAAATAGCGCCAAAGCAGATACGCAGTATTTT | CASSRNSAKADTQYF
TRBJ2-1 | TRBD2 | 15 | . | TRBV19 | TGTGCCAGTAGTATAGGACTAGCGGGGTACAATGAGCAGTTCTTC | CASSIGLAGYNEQFF
TRBJ2-3 | . | 15 | once | TRBV5-4 | TGTGCCAGCGCCTTGGGACCCCGGGGCACAGATACGCAGTATTTT | CASALGPRGTDTQYF
TRBJ2-3 | TRBD2 | 16 | once | TRBV10-3 | TGTGCCATCAGTGAGTTGAGACTAGCGGGGGCAGATACGCAGTATTTT | CAISELRLAGADTQYF
TRBJ1-6 | TRBD1 | 15 | . | TRBV10-3 | TGTGCCATGTCTCGGGAAGACAGGGATAATTCACCCCTCCACTTT | CAMSREDRDNSPLHF
TRBJ2-2 | . | 17 | . | TRBV27 | TGTGCCAGCAGCCCCAAACTGACACACGCGAACACCGGGGAGCTGTTTTTT | CASSPKLTHANTGELFF
TRBJ1-2 | . | 16 | . | TRBV9 | TGTGCCAGCAGCCTGGGCGAGGGCGGGAACCTCTATGGCTACACCTTC | CASSLGEGGNLYGYTF
TRBJ1-1 | . | 14 | few | TRBV30 | TGTGCCTGGGCGACCTGGGGCATGAACACTGAAGCTTTCTTT | CAWATWGMNTEAFF
TRBJ2-1 | TRBD2 | 16 | . | TRBV7-6 | TGTGCCAGCAGCCCGGGACTAGCGGGAACCTACAATGAGCAGTTCTTC | CASSPGLAGTYNEQFF
TRBJ2-7 | . | 15 | . | TRBV4-3 | TGCGCCAGCAGCCGTTACACCGTTCCCTCCTACGAGCAGTACTTC | CASSRYTVPSYEQYF
TRBJ2-1 | TRBD1 | 12 | . | TRBV29-1 | TGCAGCGTTGGTACAGGGGGCAATGAGCAGTTCTTC | CSVGTGGNEQFF